Listed below are T cell receptor beta chains from one sample, sequenced in a study of blood T cell repertoires in COVID-19. The assay was immunoSEQ multiplex PCR, and TCRdb's table has in-frame clones only and misses some. Among some 460,000 clones, 75% to 90% were seen once, and the ten largest hold roughly 4%. The sample consisted of peripheral blood. Receptor source: a woman between 25 and 40 years old with acute or convalescent COVID-19. Each CDR3 is given with its conserved first and last residue. A D gene is named only where the DNA matches it firmly. Size is omitted from some rows. Given values are once, few, many or a class for expanded clones.

>TRBJ2-5|TRBD2|.|17|TRBV2
TGTGCCGTACTAGGGAAACTAGCGGGGGGGCCGCGGGAGACCCAGTACTTC
CAVLGKLAGGPRETQYF
>TRBJ1-5|.|.|15|TRBV3-1/TRBV3-2
TGTGCCAGCAGCCAGGAAGGGGGGGCTGGTCAGCCCCAGCATTTT
CASSQEGGAGQPQHF
>TRBJ2-1|TRBD1|.|16|TRBV5-1
TGCGCCAGCAGCCCTCTAGGGACAGGATACTACAATGAGCAGTTCTTC
CASSPLGTGYYNEQFF
>TRBJ2-1|TRBD2|.|16|TRBV5-1
TGCGCCAGCAGCTTGGCCCGACTAGCGGGGTTTTATGAGCAGTTCTTC
CASSLARLAGFYEQFF
>TRBJ1-1|TRBD1|once|13|TRBV29-1
TGCAGCGTTGAGGGGACAGTGAACACTGAAGCTTTCTTT
CSVEGTVNTEAFF
>TRBJ1-1|.|.|13|TRBV7-3
TGTGCCACCAGACAGTTCATGAACACTGAAGCTTTCTTT
CATRQFMNTEAFF
>TRBJ2-1|TRBD2|.|14|TRBV29-1
TGCAGCGGTGAACTAGCGGGGGATGGTTTTGAGCAGTTCTTC
CSGELAGDGFEQFF
>TRBJ2-3|.|.|14|TRBV3-1/TRBV3-2
TGTGCCAGCAGCCAAGGCAGGGGTCTAGATACGCAGTATTTT
CASSQGRGLDTQYF
>TRBJ2-7|TRBD2|.|15|TRBV27
TGTGCCAGCAGTTTAAATCCGGGGGGCTCCTACGAGCAGTACTTC
CASSLNPGGSYEQYF
>TRBJ2-7|TRBD2|.|17|TRBV18
TGTGCCAGCTCACCAACGGGGGGACTAGCGGCCTCCTACGAGCAGTACTTC
CASSPTGGLAASYEQYF